Below, 16 T cell receptor beta chains from the same sample are listed, as sequenced in a study of T cell repertoires in cytomegalovirus infection. In TCRdb, the reads were re-called with MiXCR into one record per CDR3 protein. In the table there are approximately 500,000 distinct CDR3 sequences, around a third of which are singletons. Their cognate antigens are unknown. Sequencing was performed on cultured PBMCs, taken from culture after CMV antigen stimulation. All receptors derive from a human donor in good health (CMV status not recorded). Some clones in this sample may be carry-over from other donors' samples.

The chain carries TRBV19 and TRBJ2-1, with 14 bases that match TRBD2. After removal of 8 bases from V and 0 bases from J, the junction contained 6 bases not matched to a gene. The CDR3 consists of 17 residues. Germline loops: CDR1 LNHDA, CDR2 SQIVND (reference sequence). The CDR3 spells CASGQTSGRGSYNEQFF. For the CDR3, the DNA is TGTGCCAGTGGACAGACTAGCGGGAGGGGCTCCTACAATGAGCAGTTCTTC.

With regard to this clonotype: At one end the junction does not follow the germline gene, possibly because of a read error. The chain joins TRBV28 to TRBJ2-7; possibly TRBD2 for D (6 bases). CDR3 length: 18 residues. Germline CDR1 MDHEN, CDR2 SYDVKM. The CDR3 here is CARSFGLVVRGGSYEQYF. The CDR3 DNA sequence: TGTGCCCGCAGTTTTGGTCTTGTCGTGCGGGGCGGTTCCTACGAGCAGTACTTC. Looking up the rest from reference TRBV28 and TRBJ2-7 gives the full variable domain: DVKVTQSSRYLVKRTGEKVFLECVQDMDHENMFWYRQDPGLGLRLIYFSYDVKMKEKGDIPEGYSVSREKKERFSLILESASTNQTSMYLCARSFGLVVRGGSYEQYFGPGTRLTVT.

This clonotype was seen ten or more times. The genes are TRBV10-3 and TRBJ2-6, with D unresolved. CDR3 size: 15 residues. Germline CDR1 is ENHRY and CDR2 is SYGVKD. Trimming shortened V by 3 bases and J by 4 bases, and 10 bases separated the two germline ends. This CDR3 is CAISDYGFGANVLTF. CDR3 bases: TGTGCCATCAGTGATTACGGGTTCGGGGCCAACGTCCTGACTTTC.

V gene TRBV28 combines with J gene TRBJ2-1; tentatively, D is TRBD2 (6 bases). Trimming shortened V by 6 bases and J by 7 bases, and 16 bases separated the two germline ends. Germline V gene lookup returns CDR1 MDHEN and CDR2 SYDVKM. CDR3 length: 14 residues. This CDR3 is CASSPPGGANEQFF. The CDR3 coding sequence is TGTGCCAGCAGCCCCCCCGGCGGGGCAAATGAGCAGTTCTTC.

The V call is TRBV27, the J call TRBJ1-4, with D tentatively TRBD1 (6 bases). Trimming pared 4 bases from V and 7 bases from J, leaving 16 bases between. The CDR3 is 15 amino acids. From germline, CDR1 is MNHEY and CDR2 SMNVEV (reference sequence). The CDR3: CASSSKQGGVEKLFF. CDR3 DNA: TGTGCCAGCAGTTCCAAACAGGGAGGCGTTGAAAAACTGTTTTTT.

This chain links TRBV6-6 with TRBJ2-2; D unclear. The germline V gene has CDR1 MNHNY and CDR2 SVGAGI (reference sequence). Trimming pared 2 bases from V and 5 bases from J, leaving 6 bases between. This CDR3 is built from 13 residues. CDR3 sequence: CASSYLVTGELFF. For the CDR3, the DNA is TGTGCCAGCAGTTACCTAGTGACCGGGGAGCTGTTTTTT.

CDR3: CASSLPESSYNEQFF. DNA for the CDR3: TGTGCCAGCAGCTTACCGGAAAGCTCCTACAATGAGCAGTTCTTC. V is TRBV7-9 and J is TRBJ2-1; D unresolved. The V end was cut by 2 bases, the J end by 0 bases, with 8 bases between. Germline V CDR1 and CDR2: SEHNR, FQNEAQ (reference sequence). The CDR3 is 15 residues long.

CDR3 region: CASSSEAEARYNEQFF. Here the CDR3 DNA reads TGTGCCAGCAGCTCGGAAGCAGAAGCGAGATACAATGAGCAGTTCTTC. V is TRBV7-8 and J is TRBJ2-1; D unclear. Trimming cost V 4 bases and J 4 bases, with 17 bases left between them. The CDR3 length is 16 residues. Germline assignment: CDR1 SGHVS and CDR2 FQNEAQ. The full variable domain, with the rest looked up from reference TRBV7-8 and TRBJ2-1, is GAGVSQSPRYKVAKRGQDVALRCDPISGHVSLFWYQQALGQGPEFLTYFQNEAQLDKSGLPSDRFFAERPEGSVSTLKIQRTQQEDSAVYLCASSSEAEARYNEQFFGPGTRLTVL.

This chain uses TRBV7-3 with TRBJ2-1, with D uncertain. This CDR3 spans 15 amino acids. The V and J ends lost 3 bases and 9 bases respectively, with 18 bases between them. Germline V gene sequence: CDR1 SGHTA, CDR2 FQGTGA. The CDR3 loop is CASSFAVGVEGEQFF. CDR3 DNA sequence: TGTGCCAGCAGCTTTGCGGTTGGGGTAGAAGGTGAGCAGTTCTTC.

V usage is TRBV19 and J usage is TRBJ2-3; possibly TRBD1 for D (6 bases). This CDR3 has 16 amino acids. Between the trimmed V and J ends, which lost 5 bases and 2 bases, there was a span of 17 bases. CDR1 LNHDA and CDR2 SQIVND come from the germline V gene (reference sequence). The CDR3 reads CASSAQGLEVTDTQYF. DNA for the CDR3: TGTGCCAGTAGTGCTCAGGGGCTTGAAGTCACAGATACGCAGTATTTT.

The chain employs TRBV20-1 and TRBJ2-1, with D unresolved. Germline CDR1 reads DFQATT; CDR2 reads SNEGSKA (reference sequence). V lost 2 bases to trimming and J lost 5 bases, with 13 bases between them. This CDR3 has 14 residues. The DNA of the CDR3 is TGCAGTGCTAGAAACGTGTGGGGTAACAATGAGCAGTTCTTC. Protein: CSARNVWGNNEQFF.

Written as DNA, the CDR3 is TGTGCCAGCAGCTTTCCCCGGAGCTCTTACGAGCAGTACGTC. Its protein is CASSFPRSSYEQYV. The V gene is TRBV7-9, the J gene TRBJ2-7; no clear D gene. The CDR3 sequence is 14 residues long. Trimming shortened V by 3 bases and J by 4 bases, and 13 bases separated the two germline ends. Germline loops: CDR1 SEHNR, CDR2 FQNEAQ (reference sequence).

This clonotype was observed a handful of times. The chain employs TRBV28 and TRBJ2-7; 11 bases line up with TRBD1. The length of the CDR3 is 16 residues. The ends lost 5 bases at V and 1 base at J; junction bases unmatched: 7. The V gene's germline CDR1 is MDHEN and CDR2 SYDVKM. The CDR3 is CASSDPGTGGSYEQYF. DNA for the CDR3: TGTGCCAGCAGTGACCCAGGGACAGGGGGGTCCTACGAGCAGTACTTC.

The V and J genes are TRBV5-1 and TRBJ2-2, with TRBD1 matching 10 bases. Germline loops: CDR1 SGHRS, CDR2 YFSETQ. V shed 5 bases, J shed 5 bases, and the junction held 9 bases outside the gene matches. This CDR3 has 16 residues. CDR3 nucleotides: TGCGCCAGCAGTTCGCCGGGACAGGGGACGACCGGGGAGCTGTTTTTT. Translated, it gives CASSSPGQGTTGELFF. Combining the CDR3 with reference TRBV5-1 and TRBJ2-2 gives the whole variable domain KAGVTQTPRYLIKTRGQQVTLSCSPISGHRSVSWYQQTPGQGLQFLFEYFSETQRNKGNFPGRFSGRQFSNSRSEMNVSTLELGDSALYLCASSSPGQGTTGELFFGEGSRLTVL.

V and J are TRBV20-1 and TRBJ1-5; D unresolved. The CDR3 contains 14 residues. From germline, CDR1 is DFQATT and CDR2 SNEGSKA (reference sequence). The V end was cut by 0 bases, the J end by 2 bases, with 8 bases between. CDR3 in DNA: TGCAGTGCTAGAGATTTGGGCCGCAATCAGCCCCAGCATTTT. This codes for CSARDLGRNQPQHF.

In its sample, this clonotype was seen a few times. J is TRBJ2-1 and V is TRBV27, with a weak D call TRBD1 (6 bases). Trimming left V 3 bases short and J 5 bases short, with 17 bases between. The germline V gene encodes CDR1 MNHEY and CDR2 SMNVEV (reference sequence). The CDR3 has 16 amino acids. The CDR3 here is CASSFYRVLAHNEQFF. The CDR3 DNA follows: TGTGCCAGCAGTTTCTACAGGGTTTTAGCGCACAATGAGCAGTTCTTC.